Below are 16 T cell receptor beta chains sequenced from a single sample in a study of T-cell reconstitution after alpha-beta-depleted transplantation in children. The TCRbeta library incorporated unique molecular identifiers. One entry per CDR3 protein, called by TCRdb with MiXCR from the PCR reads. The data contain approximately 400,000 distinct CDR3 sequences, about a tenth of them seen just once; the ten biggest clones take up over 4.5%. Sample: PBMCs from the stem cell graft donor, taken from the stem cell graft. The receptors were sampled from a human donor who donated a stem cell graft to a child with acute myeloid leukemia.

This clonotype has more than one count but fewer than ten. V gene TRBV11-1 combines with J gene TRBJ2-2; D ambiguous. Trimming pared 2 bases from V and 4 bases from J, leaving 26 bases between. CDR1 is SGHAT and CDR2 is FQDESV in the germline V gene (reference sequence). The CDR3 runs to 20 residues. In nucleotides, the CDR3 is TGTGCCAGCAGCTTATCGGGCTCGCGGTTGACCGCTCGAGGCACCGGGGAGCTGTTTTTT. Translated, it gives CASSLSGSRLTARGTGELFF.

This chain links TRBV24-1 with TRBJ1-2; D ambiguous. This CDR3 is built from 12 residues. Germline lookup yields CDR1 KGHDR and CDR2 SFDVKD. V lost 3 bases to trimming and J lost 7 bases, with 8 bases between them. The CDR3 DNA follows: TGTGCCACCAGTGATCCAAATGGTGGCTACACCTTC. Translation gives CATSDPNGGYTF.

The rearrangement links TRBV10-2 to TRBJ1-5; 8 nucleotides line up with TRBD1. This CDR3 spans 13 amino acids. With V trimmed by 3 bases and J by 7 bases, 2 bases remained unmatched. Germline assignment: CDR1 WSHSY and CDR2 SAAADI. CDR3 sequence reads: CASSETGGQPQHF. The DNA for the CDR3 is TGCGCCAGCAGTGAAACAGGGGGGCAGCCCCAGCATTTT.

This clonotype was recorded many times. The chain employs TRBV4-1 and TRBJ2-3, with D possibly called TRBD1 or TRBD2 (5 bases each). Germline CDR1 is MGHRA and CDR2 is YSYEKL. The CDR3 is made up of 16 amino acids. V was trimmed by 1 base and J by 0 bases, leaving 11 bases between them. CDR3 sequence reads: CASSQAGGTSTDTQYF. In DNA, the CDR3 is TGCGCCAGCAGCCAAGCGGGTGGGACGAGCACAGATACGCAGTATTTT.

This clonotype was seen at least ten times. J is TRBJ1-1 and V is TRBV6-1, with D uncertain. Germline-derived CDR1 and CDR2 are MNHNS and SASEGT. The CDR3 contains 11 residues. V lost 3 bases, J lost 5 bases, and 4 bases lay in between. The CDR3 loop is CASSDLTEAFF. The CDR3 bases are TGTGCCAGCAGTGACTTGACTGAAGCTTTCTTT.

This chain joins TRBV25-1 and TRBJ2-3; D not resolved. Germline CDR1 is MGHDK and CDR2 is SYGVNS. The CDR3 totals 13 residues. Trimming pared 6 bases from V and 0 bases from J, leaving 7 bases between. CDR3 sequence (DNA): TGTGCCAGCAGGGGCACTAGCACAGATACGCAGTATTTT. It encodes CASRGTSTDTQYF.

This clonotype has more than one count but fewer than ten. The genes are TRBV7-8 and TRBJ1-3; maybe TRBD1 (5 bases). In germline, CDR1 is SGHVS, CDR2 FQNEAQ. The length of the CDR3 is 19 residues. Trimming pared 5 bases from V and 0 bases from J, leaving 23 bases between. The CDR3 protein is CASSPPGLTSISSGNTIYF. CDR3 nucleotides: TGTGCCAGCAGCCCACCGGGACTTACTTCCATCAGCTCTGGAAACACCATATATTTT.

This chain's CDR3 is CSARVPGVTDTQYF. The CDR3 nucleotides read TGCAGTGCCCGTGTCCCGGGGGTCACAGATACGCAGTATTTT. The chain recombines TRBV20-1 with TRBJ2-3, with D perhaps TRBD2 (6 bases). This CDR3 has 14 residues. V dropped 6 bases and J dropped 2 bases, with 15 bases sitting between them. Germline assignment: CDR1 DFQATT and CDR2 SNEGSKA (reference sequence).

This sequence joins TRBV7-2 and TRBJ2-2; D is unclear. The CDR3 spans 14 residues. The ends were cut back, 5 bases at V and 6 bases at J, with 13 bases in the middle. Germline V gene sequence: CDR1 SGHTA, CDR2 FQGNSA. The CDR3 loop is CASSRHPQAGELFF. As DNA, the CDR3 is TGTGCCAGCAGCCGACACCCGCAGGCCGGGGAGCTGTTTTTT.

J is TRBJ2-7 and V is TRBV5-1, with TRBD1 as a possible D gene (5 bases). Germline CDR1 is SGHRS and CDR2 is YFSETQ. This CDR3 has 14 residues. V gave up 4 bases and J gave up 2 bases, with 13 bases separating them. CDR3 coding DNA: TGCGCCAGCAGCCAGGGCGACCCAACCTACGAGCAGTACGTC. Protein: CASSQGDPTYEQYV.

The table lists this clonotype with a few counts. CDR3 DNA sequence: TGTGCCAGCAGCCAAGTCAGTGGACAGTTGCTCAACCAAGAGACCCAGTACTTC. Its translation is CASSQVSGQLLNQETQYF. The chain uses TRBV4-2 and TRBJ2-5; possibly TRBD1 for D (6 bases). There are 18 residues in the CDR3. Germline V gene sequence: CDR1 LGHNA, CDR2 YNFKEQ. Trimming stripped 1 base from V and 0 bases from J, with 18 bases between.

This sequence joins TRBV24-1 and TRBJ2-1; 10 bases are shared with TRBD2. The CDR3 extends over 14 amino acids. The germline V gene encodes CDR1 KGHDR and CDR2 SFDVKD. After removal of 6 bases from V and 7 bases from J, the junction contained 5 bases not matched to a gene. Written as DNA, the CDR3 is TGTGCCACCAGTTCGGATAGCGGGAGGAATGAGCAGTTCTTC. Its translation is CATSSDSGRNEQFF.

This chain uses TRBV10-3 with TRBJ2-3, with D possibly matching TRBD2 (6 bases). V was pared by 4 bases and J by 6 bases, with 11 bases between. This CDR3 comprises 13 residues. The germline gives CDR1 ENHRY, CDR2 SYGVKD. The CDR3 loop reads CAISGRLADTQYF. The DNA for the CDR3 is TGTGCCATCAGTGGTCGTCTAGCGGATACGCAGTATTTT.

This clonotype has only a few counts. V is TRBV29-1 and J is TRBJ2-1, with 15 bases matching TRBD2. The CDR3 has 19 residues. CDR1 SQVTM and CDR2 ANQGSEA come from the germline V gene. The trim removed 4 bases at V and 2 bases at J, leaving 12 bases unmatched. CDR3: CSVGLAGLAGGLAYNEQFF. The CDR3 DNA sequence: TGCAGCGTTGGCTTGGCGGGACTAGCGGGAGGTTTGGCCTACAATGAGCAGTTCTTC.

The CDR3 reads CASRRTSGANVLTF. The CDR3 bases are TGTGCCAGCAGACGGACCTCTGGGGCCAACGTCCTGACTTTC. J is TRBJ2-6 and V is TRBV9, with D hard to call. Per germline, CDR1 SGDLS and CDR2 YYNGEE. The CDR3 totals 14 residues. Trimming took 5 bases from V and 0 from J, leaving 6 bases between them.

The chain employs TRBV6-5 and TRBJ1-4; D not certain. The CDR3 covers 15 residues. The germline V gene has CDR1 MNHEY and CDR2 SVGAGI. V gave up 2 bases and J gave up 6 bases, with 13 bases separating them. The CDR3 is CASSYGGGSDEKLFF. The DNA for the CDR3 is TGTGCCAGCAGTTACGGTGGAGGGTCGGATGAAAAACTGTTTTTT.